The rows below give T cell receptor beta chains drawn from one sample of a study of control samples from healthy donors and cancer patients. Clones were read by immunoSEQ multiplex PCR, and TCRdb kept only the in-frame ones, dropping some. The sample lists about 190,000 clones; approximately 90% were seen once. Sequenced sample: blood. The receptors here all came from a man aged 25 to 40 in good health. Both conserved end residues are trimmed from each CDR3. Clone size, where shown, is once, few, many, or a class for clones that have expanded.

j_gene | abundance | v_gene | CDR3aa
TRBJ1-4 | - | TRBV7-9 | ASSLDGRTGTGDEKLF
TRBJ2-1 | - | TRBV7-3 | ASSLVAGGTEQF
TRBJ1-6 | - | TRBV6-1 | ASSAPGQGAFSSYNSPLH
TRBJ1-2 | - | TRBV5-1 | ASSSDGYGYT
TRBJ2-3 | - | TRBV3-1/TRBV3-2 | ASSDTGATDTQY
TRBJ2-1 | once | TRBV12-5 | ASGPAIMGGNEQF
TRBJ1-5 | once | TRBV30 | AWSGNSNQPQH
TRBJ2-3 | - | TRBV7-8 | ASSLALPRGGSTDTQY
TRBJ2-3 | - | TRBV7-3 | ASSRGGATDTQY
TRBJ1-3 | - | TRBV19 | ASSTGQFTGNTIY
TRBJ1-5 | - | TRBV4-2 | ASSQDGGSNQPQH
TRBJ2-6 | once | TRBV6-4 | ATTGGLAGANVLT
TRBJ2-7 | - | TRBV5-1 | ASSYKGEGGEQY
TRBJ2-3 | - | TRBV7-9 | ASSMGSLGTDTQY
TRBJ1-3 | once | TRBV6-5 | ASSQEGGERNTIY
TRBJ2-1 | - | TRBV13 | ASSQSSLAGGLTHYNEQF
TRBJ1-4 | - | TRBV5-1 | ASSTGPSNEKLF
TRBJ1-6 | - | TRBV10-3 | AIRNGDTYSPLH
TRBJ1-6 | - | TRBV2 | ASLGQGLESPLH
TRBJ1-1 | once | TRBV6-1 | ASSEALDSEGTVDGR
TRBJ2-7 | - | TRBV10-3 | AIRKNTGNYEQY
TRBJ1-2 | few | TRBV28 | ASRSPTGEGAKGYT
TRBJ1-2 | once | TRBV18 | ASSPPLRGSYT
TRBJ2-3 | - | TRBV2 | ASSEYRRGTDTQY
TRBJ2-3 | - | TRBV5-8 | ASSLVSLHRTDTQY
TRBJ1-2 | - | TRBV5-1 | ASSLDQRPNYGYT
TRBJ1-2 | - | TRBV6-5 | ASSPGTPAGGYT
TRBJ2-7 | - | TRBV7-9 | ASSLHGSYEQY
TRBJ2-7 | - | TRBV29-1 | SVGDSSYEQY
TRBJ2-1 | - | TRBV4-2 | ASSLDRNNEQF
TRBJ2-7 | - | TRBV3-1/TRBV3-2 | ASSQGPGGEQY
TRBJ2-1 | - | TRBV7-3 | ASSRRAGAPNEQF